One and the same sample provided the 20 T cell receptor beta chains below, sequenced in a study of identical twins. TCRdb re-called the 5' RACE reads through MiXCR, storing one row per CDR3 protein. The table records 500,000 to 700,000 distinct CDR3 sequences, under 8.5% of them present only once. These data are also associated with another study on yellow fever vaccine responses in identical twins.

Sequencing input: PBMCs. The receptors stem from a woman aged 18-29 years in good health.

This clonotype has ten or more counts. This sequence joins TRBV10-3 and TRBJ1-1; tentative D call: TRBD1 (6 bases). V was pared by 7 bases and J by 1 base, with 13 bases between. Germline values: CDR1 ENHRY, CDR2 SYGVKD. This CDR3 has 14 residues. The CDR3 DNA is TGTGCCATCATGGGGGGCGGAGGGAACACTGAAGCTTTCTTT. Amino acid sequence: CAIMGGGGNTEAFF.

The gene calls are TRBV10-1 and TRBJ2-3; 7 bases line up with TRBD1. Germline lookup yields CDR1 WNHNN and CDR2 SYGVQD (reference sequence). The CDR3 extends over 13 amino acids. The V segment lost 2 bases and the J segment 8 bases; nucleotides outside the gene matches: 4. In DNA, the CDR3 is TGCGCCAGCAGTGAGCCCCCAGGGGGTACGCAGTATTTT. It translates to CASSEPPGGTQYF.

The sample holds many counts of this clonotype. This rearrangement joins TRBV4-1 to TRBJ2-7; D uncertain. Germline-derived CDR1 and CDR2 are MGHRA and YSYEKL. V lost 0 bases to trimming and J lost 5 bases, with 11 bases between them. The CDR3 runs to 14 residues. This chain's CDR3 is CASSQEAPYDEQYF. Written as DNA, the CDR3 is TGCGCCAGCAGCCAAGAAGCCCCCTACGACGAGCAGTACTTC.

There are many counts of this clonotype. The rearrangement uses TRBV27 and TRBJ2-2, with 8 bases fitting TRBD2. This CDR3 has 15 residues. Trimming took 5 bases from V and 8 from J; bases not matched to a gene: 10. Germline lookup yields CDR1 MNHEY and CDR2 SMNVEV (reference sequence). CDR3 DNA: TGTGCCAGCAGTCGGTTTAGCGGGGCCGGGGGGGAGCTGTTTTTT. It codes for CASSRFSGAGGELFF.

This clonotype was recorded many times. The gene calls are TRBV29-1 and TRBJ2-1; TRBD2 might be the D (7 bases). Germline assignment: CDR1 SQVTM and CDR2 ANQGSEA. The germline V and J ends were trimmed by 4 bases and 7 bases, with 11 bases remaining between them. This CDR3 is 12 amino acids long. Here the CDR3 DNA reads TGCAGCGTTGGGGGGGGCCGGAATGAGCAGTTCTTC. Its translation is CSVGGGRNEQFF.

The chain combines TRBV6-5 with TRBJ2-5, with 8 bases matching TRBD2. Trimming took 2 bases from V and 5 from J; bases not matched to a gene: 7. The CDR3 contains 15 residues. CDR1 is MNHEY, CDR2 SVGAGI, per germline. This chain's CDR3 is CASSYGTSFAETQYF. The CDR3, as DNA: TGTGCCAGCAGTTACGGGACTAGTTTTGCGGAGACCCAGTACTTC.

This clonotype was detected ten times or more. The V and J genes are TRBV29-1 and TRBJ2-1; 8 nucleotides align to TRBD1. V trimming: 2 bases; J trimming: 4 bases; junction bases outside the gene matches: 1. The CDR3 consists of 13 residues. Germline assignment: CDR1 SQVTM and CDR2 ANQGSEA. Here the CDR3 reads CSVEQGAYNEQFF. CDR3 in DNA: TGCAGCGTTGAACAGGGGGCTTACAATGAGCAGTTCTTC.

This clonotype was picked up a small number of times. The chain carries TRBV7-9 and TRBJ2-6; D is perhaps TRBD1 (5 bases). V was cut by 2 bases and J by 1 base, with 9 bases left in between. Germline-derived CDR1 and CDR2 are SEHNR and FQNEAQ (reference sequence). The CDR3 consists of 16 residues. In nucleotides, the CDR3 is TGTGCCAGCAGCTTACAGGGTTTGTCTGGGGCCAACGTCCTGACTTTC. Its translation: CASSLQGLSGANVLTF.

This clonotype was counted ten times or more. The rearrangement uses TRBV28 and TRBJ2-1; perhaps TRBD2 as D (6 bases). V was trimmed by 2 bases and J by 5 bases, leaving 7 bases between them. CDR1 MDHEN and CDR2 SYDVKM come from the germline V gene. This CDR3 comprises 13 residues. This chain's CDR3 is CASSLGLNNEQFF. The CDR3 DNA sequence: TGTGCCAGCAGTTTAGGACTAAACAATGAGCAGTTCTTC.

This clonotype was picked up a small number of times. This chain joins TRBV12-3 or TRBV12-4 and TRBJ1-6; 11 bases align to TRBD1. With 3 bases clipped from V and 9 bases from J, the junction kept 4 bases outside the gene matches. This CDR3 has 15 amino acids. The CDR3 sequence is CASSLEGTGGSPLHF. The CDR3 DNA reads as TGTGCCAGCAGTTTGGAAGGGACAGGGGGTTCACCCCTCCACTTT.

This clonotype was observed a handful of times. The chain links TRBV7-9 to TRBJ2-3; 8 bases map to TRBD2. Germline values: CDR1 SEHNR, CDR2 FQNEAQ (reference sequence). J gave up 5 bases and V 4 bases, and 5 bases lay outside the gene matches. The CDR3 has 14 amino acids. This CDR3 is CASSSGTRIDTQYF. The CDR3 region has the DNA TGTGCCAGCAGCTCCGGGACTAGAATAGATACGCAGTATTTT.

This clonotype was detected only a few times. The V gene is TRBV11-1, the J gene TRBJ2-1; D ambiguous. CDR3 size: 18 residues. Looked up from germline, CDR1 is SGHAT and CDR2 is FQDESV (reference sequence). Trimming cost V 2 bases and J 3 bases, with 20 bases left between them. CDR3 in amino acids: CASSLIGLAGFFYNEQFF. As DNA, the CDR3 is TGTGCCAGCAGCTTAATTGGTTTGGCAGGATTCTTCTACAATGAGCAGTTCTTC.

In this sample, this clonotype turned up many times. The CDR3 nucleotides read TGTGCCAGCAGTCTTCAGGGGGCCCTATTAAACTATGGCTACACCTTC. Encoded protein: CASSLQGALLNYGYTF. The J gene is TRBJ1-2, the V gene TRBV12-3 or TRBV12-4; 8 bases agree with TRBD1. The CDR3 has 16 amino acids. J lost 2 bases, V lost 5 bases, and 10 bases had no gene match.

A note on this clonotype: Being one base from a much bigger clone, this may be a read error. The chain links TRBV29-1 to TRBJ2-5; TRBD2 might be the D (6 bases). The CDR3 has 13 amino acids. The V gene's germline CDR1 is SQVTM and CDR2 ANQGSEA. V gave up 4 bases and J gave up 10 bases, with 19 bases separating them. The chain's CDR3 is CSVAWVNQEGQYF. DNA for the CDR3: TGCAGCGTTGCCTGGGTAAATCAGGAGGGCCAGTACTTC.

The sample holds a few counts of this clonotype. The V call is TRBV5-1, the J call TRBJ2-3; 10 positions agree with TRBD1. There are 17 residues in the CDR3. The germline V gene encodes CDR1 SGHRS and CDR2 YFSETQ. The V and J ends lost 4 bases and 2 bases, in that order; junction bases with no gene match: 10. The CDR3 sequence is CASSARTGGILTDTQYF. CDR3 bases: TGCGCCAGCAGCGCCAGGACAGGGGGGATACTCACAGATACGCAGTATTTT.

The rearrangement joins TRBV20-1 to TRBJ2-1; 9 nucleotides align to TRBD2. V lost 0 bases, J lost 2 bases, and 5 bases stayed unmatched. Germline CDR1 reads DFQATT; CDR2 reads SNEGSKA (reference sequence). This CDR3 is built from 16 residues. Written as DNA, the CDR3 is TGCAGTGCTAGAGATTCGGCGGGAGGGCCCTACAATGAGCAGTTCTTC. Protein: CSARDSAGGPYNEQFF.

In its sample, this clonotype was seen a few times. The DNA for the CDR3 is TGCAGCGCTTGGACAGAATTCAATGAGCAGTTCTTC. Its protein product is CSAWTEFNEQFF. The V gene is TRBV29-1, the J gene TRBJ2-1, with D possibly TRBD1 on 6 matching bases. V was shortened by 7 bases and J by 6 bases, with 13 bases between the two germline ends. This CDR3 is 12 amino acids long. The germline V gene has CDR1 SQVTM and CDR2 ANQGSEA.

The chain has TRBV2 and TRBJ2-1, with 13 bases fitting TRBD2. Per germline, CDR1 SNHLY and CDR2 FYNNEI. The CDR3 is 18 amino acids. V trimming: 11 bases; J trimming: 0 bases; junction bases outside the gene matches: 13. The CDR3 coding sequence is TGTGCCTGCTGTTTAACTAGCGGGAGGGCCCCCTCCTACAATGAGCAGTTCTTC. Residues: CACCLTSGRAPSYNEQFF.

This clonotype was picked up many times. This chain uses TRBV2 with TRBJ2-1, with D perhaps matching TRBD1 or TRBD2 (6 bases each). CDR3 size: 15 residues. V was cut by 4 bases and J by 5 bases, with 15 bases left in between. CDR1 is SNHLY, CDR2 FYNNEI, per germline. For the CDR3, the DNA is TGTGCCAGCAGTGGTGGGGGGCGCGTCCACAATGAGCAGTTCTTC. Amino acids: CASSGGGRVHNEQFF.

Of note for this clonotype: Being one base from a much bigger clone, this may be a read error. This rearrangement joins TRBV3-1 to TRBJ1-2; 10 nucleotides match TRBD1. V lost 7 bases to trimming and J lost 4 bases; unmatched junction nucleotides: 9. The germline V gene encodes CDR1 LGHDT and CDR2 YNNKEL (reference sequence). This CDR3 spans 15 amino acids. CDR3 residues: CASTQVTGGGYGYTF. DNA of the CDR3: TGTGCCAGCACCCAGGTGACAGGGGGCGGCTATGGCTACACCTTC.